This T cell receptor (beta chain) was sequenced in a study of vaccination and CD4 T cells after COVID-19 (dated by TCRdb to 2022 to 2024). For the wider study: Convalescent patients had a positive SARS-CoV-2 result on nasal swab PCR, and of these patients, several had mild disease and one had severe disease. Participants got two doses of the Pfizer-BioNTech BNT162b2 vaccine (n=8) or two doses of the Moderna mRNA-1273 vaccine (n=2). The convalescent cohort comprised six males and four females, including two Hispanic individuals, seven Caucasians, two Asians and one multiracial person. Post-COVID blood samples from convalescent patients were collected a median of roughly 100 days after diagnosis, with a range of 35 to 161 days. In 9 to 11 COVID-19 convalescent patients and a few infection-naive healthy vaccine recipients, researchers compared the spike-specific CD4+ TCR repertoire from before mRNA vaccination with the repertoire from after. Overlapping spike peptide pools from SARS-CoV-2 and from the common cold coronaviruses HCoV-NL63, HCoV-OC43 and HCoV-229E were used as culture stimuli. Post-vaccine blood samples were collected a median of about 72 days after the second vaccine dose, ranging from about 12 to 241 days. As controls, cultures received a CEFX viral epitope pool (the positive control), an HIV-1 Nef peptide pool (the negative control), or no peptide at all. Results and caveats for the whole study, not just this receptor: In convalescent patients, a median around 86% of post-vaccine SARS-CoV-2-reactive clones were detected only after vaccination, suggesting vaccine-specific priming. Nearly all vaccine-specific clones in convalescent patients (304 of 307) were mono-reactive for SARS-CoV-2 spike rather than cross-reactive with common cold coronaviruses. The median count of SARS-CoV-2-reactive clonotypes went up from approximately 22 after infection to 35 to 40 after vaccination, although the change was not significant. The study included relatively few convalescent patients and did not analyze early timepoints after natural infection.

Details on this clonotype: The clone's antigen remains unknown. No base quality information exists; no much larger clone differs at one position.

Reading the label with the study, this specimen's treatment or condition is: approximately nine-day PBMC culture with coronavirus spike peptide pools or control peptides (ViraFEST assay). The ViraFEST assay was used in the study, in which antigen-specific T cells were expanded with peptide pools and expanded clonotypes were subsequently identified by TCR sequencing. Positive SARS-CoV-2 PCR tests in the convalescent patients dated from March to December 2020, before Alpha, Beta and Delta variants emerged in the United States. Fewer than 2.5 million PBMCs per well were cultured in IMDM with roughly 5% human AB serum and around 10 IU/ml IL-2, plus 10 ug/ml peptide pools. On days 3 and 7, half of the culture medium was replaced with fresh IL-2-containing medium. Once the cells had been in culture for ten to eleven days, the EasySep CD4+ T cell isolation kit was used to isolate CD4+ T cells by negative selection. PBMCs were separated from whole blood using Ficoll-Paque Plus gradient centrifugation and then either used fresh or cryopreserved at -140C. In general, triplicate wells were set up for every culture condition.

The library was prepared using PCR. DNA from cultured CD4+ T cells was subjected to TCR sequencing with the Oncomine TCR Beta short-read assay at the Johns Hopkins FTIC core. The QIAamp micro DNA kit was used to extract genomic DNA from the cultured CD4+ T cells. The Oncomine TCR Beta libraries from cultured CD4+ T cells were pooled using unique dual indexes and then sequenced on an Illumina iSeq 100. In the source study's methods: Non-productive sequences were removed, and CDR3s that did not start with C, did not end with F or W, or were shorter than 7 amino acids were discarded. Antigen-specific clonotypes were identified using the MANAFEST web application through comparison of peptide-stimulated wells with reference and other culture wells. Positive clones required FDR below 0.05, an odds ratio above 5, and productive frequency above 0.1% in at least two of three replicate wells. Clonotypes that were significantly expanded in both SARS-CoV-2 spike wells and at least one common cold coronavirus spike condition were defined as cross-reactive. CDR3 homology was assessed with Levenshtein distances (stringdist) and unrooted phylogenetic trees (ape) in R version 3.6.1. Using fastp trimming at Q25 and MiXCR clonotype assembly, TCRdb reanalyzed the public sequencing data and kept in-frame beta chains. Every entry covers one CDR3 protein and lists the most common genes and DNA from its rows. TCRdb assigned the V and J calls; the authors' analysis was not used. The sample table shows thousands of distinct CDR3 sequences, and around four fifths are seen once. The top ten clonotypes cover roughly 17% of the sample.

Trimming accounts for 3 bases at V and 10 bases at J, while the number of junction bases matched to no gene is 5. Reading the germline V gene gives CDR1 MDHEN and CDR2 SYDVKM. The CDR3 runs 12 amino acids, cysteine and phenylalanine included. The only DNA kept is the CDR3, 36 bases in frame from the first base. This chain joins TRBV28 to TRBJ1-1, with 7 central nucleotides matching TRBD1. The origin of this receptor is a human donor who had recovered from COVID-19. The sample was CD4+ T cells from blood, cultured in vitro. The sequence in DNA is TGTGCCAGCAGTTTGGCAAGACAGGGAGCTTTCTTT. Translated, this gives CASSLARQGAFF.